These 17 T cell receptor beta chains were all obtained from the same sample, sequenced in a study of blood T cell repertoires in COVID-19. Libraries were prepared by immunoSEQ multiplex PCR; TCRdb keeps only in-frame clonotypes and omits some of them. The sample has approximately 91,000 clones; around three quarters are singletons. Material for sequencing was peripheral blood. The source of these receptors is a man aged 65 to 85 with acute or convalescent COVID-19.

This clone was observed a handful of times. The chain employs TRBV19 and TRBJ2-5; TRBD2 matches at 13 bases. The V gene end was trimmed by 3 bases and the J gene end by 4 bases; junction bases not matched to a gene: 11. In germline, CDR1 is LNHDA, CDR2 SQIVND (reference sequence). The CDR3 extends over 18 amino acids. The CDR3 nucleotides are TGTGCCAGTAGTATGCCACTTCCGGGACTAGCGGGACCAGAGACCCAGTACTTC. This codes for CASSMPLPGLAGPETQYF.

This clone showed up just a few times. The chain couples TRBV6-5 to TRBJ1-3; possibly TRBD1 for D (5 bases). Germline V gives CDR1 MNHEY, CDR2 SVGAGI. The CDR3 runs 15 residues. The ends were cut back, 11 bases at V and 1 base at J, with 18 bases in the middle. The CDR3 nucleotides read TGTGCCCATAAAATCGGGACTGATTCTGGAAACACCATATATTTT. Translated, it gives CAHKIGTDSGNTIYF.

The chain employs TRBV4-2 and TRBJ1-1; D is uncertain. Germline V lookup: CDR1 LGHNA, CDR2 YNFKEQ. Trimming cost V 5 bases and J 4 bases, with 17 bases left between them. The CDR3 has 15 residues. The CDR3 loop is CASSSALRGTTEAFF. The CDR3 DNA sequence: TGTGCCAGCAGCTCCGCCCTACGGGGAACCACTGAAGCTTTCTTT.

The J gene is TRBJ1-5, the V gene TRBV30; D is unclear. The germline V and J ends were trimmed by 2 bases and 0 bases, with 5 bases remaining between them. This CDR3 spans 13 amino acids. Germline V gene lookup returns CDR1 GTSNPN and CDR2 SVGIG (reference sequence). CDR3 protein: CAWSRGSNQPQHF. Here the CDR3 DNA reads TGTGCCTGGAGTCGGGGTAGCAATCAGCCCCAGCATTTT. The full variable domain, rest sourced from reference TRBV30 and TRBJ1-5, is SQTIHQWPATLVQPVGSPLSLECTVEGTSNPNLYWYRQAAGRGLQLLFYSVGIGQISSEVPQNLSASRPQDRQFILSSKKLLLSDSGFYLCAWSRGSNQPQHFGDGTRLSIL.

J is TRBJ2-5 and V is TRBV7-2; 12 bases are a match to TRBD2. CDR1 is SGHTA, CDR2 FQGNSA, per germline. The CDR3 spans 17 residues. The junction had 13 bases not matched to a gene; V was cut back by 4 bases and J by 7 bases. The CDR3 reads CASSSLAGGPAPWTQYF. The CDR3 coding sequence is TGTGCCAGCAGCTCACTAGCGGGGGGCCCTGCCCCTTGGACCCAGTACTTC. Filled out from reference TRBV7-2 and TRBJ2-5, the complete variable domain reads GAGVSQSPSNKVTEKGKDVELRCDPISGHTALYWYRQSLGQGLEFLIYFQGNSAPDKSGLPSDRFSAERTGGSVSTLTIQRTQQEDSAVYLCASSSLAGGPAPWTQYFGPGTRLLVL.

This clone was observed a single time. V gene TRBV12-3 or TRBV12-4 combines with J gene TRBJ1-1; 11 nucleotides agree with TRBD1. The length of the CDR3 is 13 residues. V trimming: 4 bases; J trimming: 11 bases; junction bases outside the gene matches: 6. CDR3 nucleotide sequence: TGTGCCAGCAGTTATCCGGGACAGGGGGATGCTTTCTTT. The encoded protein is CASSYPGQGDAFF.

This clone was recorded at least ten times. The CDR3 DNA reads as TGTGCCAGCAGTATCCAGTACGAGCAGTACTTC. Translation gives CASSIQYEQYF. The chain carries TRBV28 and TRBJ2-7; D unclear. The CDR3 spans 11 residues. With 5 bases removed from V and 4 bases from J, the gap between germline ends came to 6 bases. Germline lookup yields CDR1 MDHEN and CDR2 SYDVKM. Filled out from reference TRBV28 and TRBJ2-7, the complete variable domain reads DVKVTQSSRYLVKRTGEKVFLECVQDMDHENMFWYRQDPGLGLRLIYFSYDVKMKEKGDIPEGYSVSREKKERFSLILESASTNQTSMYLCASSIQYEQYFGPGTRLTVT.

The chain employs TRBV6-5 and TRBJ1-1; no clear D gene. The germline V gene encodes CDR1 MNHEY and CDR2 SVGAGI. With 0 bases removed from V and 3 bases from J, the gap between germline ends came to 8 bases. CDR3 length equals 14 residues. The CDR3 region has the DNA TGTGCCAGCAGTTACTCACGGGGTGACACTGAAGCTTTCTTT. This translates into CASSYSRGDTEAFF.

The chain carries TRBV6-5 and TRBJ1-2, with no clear D. Germline V gene data show CDR1 as MNHEY and CDR2 as SVGAGI. CDR3 length equals 14 residues. With 8 bases removed from V and 0 bases from J, the gap between germline ends came to 13 bases. CDR3 sequence reads: CASLGTETNYGYTF. The CDR3 DNA follows: TGTGCCAGCCTGGGCACAGAGACTAACTATGGCTACACCTTC.

The CDR3 DNA follows: TGTGCCAGCGCAGGTCCTGGAAACACCATATATTTT. This codes for CASAGPGNTIYF. V usage is TRBV6-5 and J usage is TRBJ1-3; D gene unclear. V gave up 8 bases and J gave up 2 bases, with 7 bases separating them. Germline values: CDR1 MNHEY, CDR2 SVGAGI. The CDR3 spans 12 residues.

The chain carries TRBV24-1 and TRBJ2-2; D is undetermined. Germline V gene lookup returns CDR1 KGHDR and CDR2 SFDVKD. The CDR3 length is 15 residues. The ends were cut back, 6 bases at V and 0 bases at J, with 10 bases in the middle. This CDR3 reads CATSRVRPNTGELFF. The CDR3 region has the DNA TGTGCCACCAGTCGAGTCAGGCCGAACACCGGGGAGCTGTTTTTT.

This rearrangement joins TRBV19 to TRBJ1-6; unclear D gene. The V gene lost 4 bases and the J gene lost 7 bases, with 17 bases spanning the gap. This CDR3 contains 16 residues. The germline gives CDR1 LNHDA, CDR2 SQIVND (reference sequence). The CDR3 loop is CASSRTSGGGNSPLHF. CDR3 nucleotide sequence: TGTGCCAGTAGTAGAACATCGGGAGGAGGGAATTCACCCCTCCACTTT.

This chain links TRBV11-2 with TRBJ2-7; 7 bases match TRBD1. V lost 6 bases and J lost 0; bases outside the gene matches: 5. The CDR3 extends over 14 amino acids. Germline loops: CDR1 SGHAT, CDR2 FQNNGV. The CDR3 loop reads CASRLRDSSYEQYV. DNA for the CDR3: TGTGCCAGCAGACTCCGGGACAGCTCCTACGAGCAGTACGTC.

In its sample, this clone was seen a few times. The rearrangement joins TRBV12-5 to TRBJ1-4; no definite D call. Germline V gene sequence: CDR1 LGHNT, CDR2 FRNRAP. Trimming cost V 5 bases and J 3 bases, with 10 bases left between them. The CDR3 contains 14 residues. This CDR3 reads CASGTPQANEKLFF. Written as DNA, the CDR3 is TGTGCTAGTGGTACCCCACAAGCTAATGAAAAACTGTTTTTT.

The chain has TRBV28 and TRBJ1-3, with D unclear. This CDR3 contains 16 residues. The V gene's germline CDR1 is MDHEN and CDR2 SYDVKM. The V and J ends lost 5 bases and 0 bases respectively, with 14 bases between them. As DNA, the CDR3 is TGTGCCAGCAGTCCCTCCCTGCGGTCCTCTGGAAACACCATATATTTT. Residues: CASSPSLRSSGNTIYF.

V and J are TRBV20-1 and TRBJ1-2, with TRBD1 as a possible D gene (6 bases). The V gene lost 4 bases and the J gene lost 6 bases, with 9 bases spanning the gap. Germline lookup yields CDR1 DFQATT and CDR2 SNEGSKA (reference sequence). The CDR3 consists of 11 residues. In nucleotides, the CDR3 is TGCAGTGCTATAGGGGGAGATGGCTACACCTTC. This sequence encodes CSAIGGDGYTF.

This clone has just a few counts. In DNA, the CDR3 is TGTGCCAGCAGTGAATTGGAGGGACAGCAATATGGCTACACCTTC. It yields the protein CASSELEGQQYGYTF. V is TRBV6-1 and J is TRBJ1-2, with 7 bases identical to TRBD1. V gave up 2 bases and J gave up 5 bases; unmatched junction bases: 8. CDR1 MNHNS and CDR2 SASEGT come from the germline V gene. The CDR3 extends over 15 amino acids.